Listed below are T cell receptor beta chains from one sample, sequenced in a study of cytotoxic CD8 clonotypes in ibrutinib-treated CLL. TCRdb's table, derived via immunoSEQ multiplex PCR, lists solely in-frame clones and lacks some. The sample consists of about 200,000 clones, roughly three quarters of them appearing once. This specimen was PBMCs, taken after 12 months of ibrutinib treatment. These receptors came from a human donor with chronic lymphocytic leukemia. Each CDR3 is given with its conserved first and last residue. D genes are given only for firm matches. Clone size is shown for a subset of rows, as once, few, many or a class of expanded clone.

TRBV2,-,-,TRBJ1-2,TGTGCCAGCAACGGAGGAGGTTTTAACTATGGCTACACCTTC,CASNGGGFNYGYTF
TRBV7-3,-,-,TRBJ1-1,TGTGCCAGCGGGTCACAGAAATACACTGAAGCTTTCTTT,CASGSQKYTEAFF
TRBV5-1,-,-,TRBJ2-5,TGCGCCAGCAGCTATCAGGAGAACCAAGAGACCCAGTACTTC,CASSYQENQETQYF
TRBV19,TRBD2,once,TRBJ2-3,TGTGCCAGTAGTATCCTACCTAGCGGGAGGGGTGATACGCAGTATTTT,CASSILPSGRGDTQYF
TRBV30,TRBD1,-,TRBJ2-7,TGTGCCTGGACACCTACCGGGACAGGGGACTTCCACGAGCAGTACTTC,CAWTPTGTGDFHEQYF
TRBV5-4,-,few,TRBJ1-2,TGTGCCAGCAGCTCGGAACAGGGCTACTATGGCTACACCTTC,CASSSEQGYYGYTF
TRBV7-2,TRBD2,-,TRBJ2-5,TGTGCCAGCAGCTTAGTAAGGCTAGCGGGGGGAGAGACCCAGTACTTC,CASSLVRLAGGETQYF
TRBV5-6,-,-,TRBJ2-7,TGTGCCAGCAGCTTTTGGCGAGCGGGCTCCTACGAGCAGTACTTC,CASSFWRAGSYEQYF
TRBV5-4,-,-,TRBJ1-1,TGTGCCAGCAGATGGGGGAGAGGGGGGCCTAGCACTGAAGCTTTCTTT,CASRWGRGGPSTEAFF
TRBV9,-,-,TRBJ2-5,TGTGCCAGCAGCGTAGACGGGGGAAAGACCCAGTACTTC,CASSVDGGKTQYF
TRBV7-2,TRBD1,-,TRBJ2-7,TGTGCCAGCAGCTTGGGGGACAGGTCCTACGAGCAGTACTTC,CASSLGDRSYEQYF
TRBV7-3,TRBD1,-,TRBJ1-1,TGTGCCAGCAGCGAACTACAGGGGTCGGCTTTCTTT,CASSELQGSAFF
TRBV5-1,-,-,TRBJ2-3,TGCGCCAGCAGCACTGGGACTAGCACAGATACGCAGTATTTT,CASSTGTSTDTQYF
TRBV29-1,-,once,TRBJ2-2,TGCAGCGCCCTTGCGGGGGGGGAGCTGTTTTTT,CSALAGGELFF
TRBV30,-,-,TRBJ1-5,TGTGCCTGGAGTGTACAGGCAGGGAACACACCCCAGCATTTT,CAWSVQAGNTPQHF
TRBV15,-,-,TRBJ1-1,TGTGCCACCAGCAGCCAGGGGATGAACACTGAAGCTTTCTTT,CATSSQGMNTEAFF
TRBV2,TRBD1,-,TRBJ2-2,TGTGCCAGCAGAGAATGGGACAGCAACACCGGGGAGCTGTTTTTT,CASREWDSNTGELFF
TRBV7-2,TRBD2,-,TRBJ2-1,TGTGCCAGCAGCCCTAGCGGGAGGGTCTTCTTC,CASSPSGRVFF
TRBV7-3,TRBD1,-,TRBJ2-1,TGTGCCAGCAGCCCACCGGGACAGCCATCCCTCCGAGGTGAGCAGTTCTTC,CASSPPGQPSLRGEQFF
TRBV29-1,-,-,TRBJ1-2,TGCAGCGCTGAAGCCCGTGGGCAGTCAAGTAACTATGGCTACACCTTC,CSAEARGQSSNYGYTF
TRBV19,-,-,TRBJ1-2,TGTGCCAGTAGTATCACCAGGGGCGGTGGCTACACCTTC,CASSITRGGGYTF
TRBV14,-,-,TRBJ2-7,TGTGCCAGCAGCCAAGATATGGCCTCCTACGAGCAGTACTTC,CASSQDMASYEQYF
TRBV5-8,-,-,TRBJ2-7,TGTGCCAGCAGCTTGATTTTTAGGCAGGGCCCACCAAGCGAAAACTACGAGCAGTACTTC,CASSLIFRQGPPSENYEQYF
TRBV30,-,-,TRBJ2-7,TGTGCCTGGAGTGGCGGGACTCTTACCTACGAGCAGTACTTC,CAWSGGTLTYEQYF
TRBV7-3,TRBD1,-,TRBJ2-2,TGTGCCAGCAGCCCAAAAGGGGGCGAGCGGACCGGGGAGCTGTTTTTT,CASSPKGGERTGELFF
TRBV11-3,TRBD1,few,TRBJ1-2,TGTGCCAGCAGCAAAAACAGGGGGCATGGCTACACCTTC,CASSKNRGHGYTF
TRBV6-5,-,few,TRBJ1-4,TGTGCCAGCAGTCGGATTGAGAGGGAAAAACTGTTTTTT,CASSRIEREKLFF
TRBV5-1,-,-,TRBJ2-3,TGCGCCAGCAGCCCCCTTGGCGGGAGCACAGATACGCAGTATTTT,CASSPLGGSTDTQYF
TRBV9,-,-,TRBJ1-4,TGTGCCAGCAGCGTAGCAGGTGGGGGTCTAGAAAAACTGTTTTTT,CASSVAGGGLEKLFF
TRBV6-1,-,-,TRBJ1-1,TGTGCCAGCAGCCCCGGGGGGGGGTATGAAGCTTTCTTT,CASSPGGGYEAFF
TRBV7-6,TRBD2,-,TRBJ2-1,TGTGCCAGCAGCCAGAGCGGGGGGGCCTTAGATGAGCAGTTCTTC,CASSQSGGALDEQFF
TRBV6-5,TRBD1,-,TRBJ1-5,TGTGCCAGCAGTTCCATGACAGGGGGCAATCAGCCCCAGCATTTT,CASSSMTGGNQPQHF
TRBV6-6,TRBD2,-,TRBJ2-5,TGTGCCAGCAGTTACTCGAGAGGGAGGGGCCAAGAGACCCAGTACTTC,CASSYSRGRGQETQYF
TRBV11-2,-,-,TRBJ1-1,TGTGCCAGCAGCACTCCGCTGAACACTGAAGCTTTCTTT,CASSTPLNTEAFF
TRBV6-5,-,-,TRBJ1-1,TGTGCCAGCAGATCCCCTAACACTGAAGCTTTCTTT,CASRSPNTEAFF
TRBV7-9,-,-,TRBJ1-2,TGTGCCAGCAGCTTATCCCCGGCCCCCTCTAACTATGGCTACACCTTC,CASSLSPAPSNYGYTF
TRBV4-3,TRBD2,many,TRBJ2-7,TGCGCCAGCAGCCAAGGGCTGGGAGTAGCGGGTTCCTACGAGCAGTACTTC,CASSQGLGVAGSYEQYF
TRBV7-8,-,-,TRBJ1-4,TGTGCCAGCAGCTTAGAACGGGGCGAAAAACTGTTTTTT,CASSLERGEKLFF
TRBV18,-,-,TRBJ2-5,TGTGCCAGCTCACCAGGGTTATCAGAGACCCAGTACTTC,CASSPGLSETQYF
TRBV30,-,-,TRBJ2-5,TGTGCCTGGAGTCTCCCGGGCCTCGGGACCCAGTACTTC,CAWSLPGLGTQYF
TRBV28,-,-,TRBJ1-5,TGTGCCAGCAGTTTGAAGGCAGGGAGCAATCAGCCCCAGCATTTT,CASSLKAGSNQPQHF
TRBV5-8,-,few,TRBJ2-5,TGTGCCAGCAGCCGTACTGAGACCCAGTACTTC,CASSRTETQYF
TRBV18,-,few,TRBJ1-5,TGTGCCAGCTCACCCAAACAGGGTGGATTTAGGAGCAATCAGCCCCAGCATTTT,CASSPKQGGFRSNQPQHF
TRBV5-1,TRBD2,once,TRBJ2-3,TGCGCCAGCAGCCCTGGGACTAGTGGAGATACGCAGTATTTT,CASSPGTSGDTQYF
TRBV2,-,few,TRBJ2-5,TGTGCCAGCAGCCACATTGGACTACAAGAGACCCAGTACTTC,CASSHIGLQETQYF
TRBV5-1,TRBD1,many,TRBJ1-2,TGCGCCAGCAGCGCGGACAGGGGCTATGGCTACACCTTC,CASSADRGYGYTF
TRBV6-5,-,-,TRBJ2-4,TGTGCCAGCAGCCCCACGCAGGGATTCATTCAGTACTTC,CASSPTQGFIQYF
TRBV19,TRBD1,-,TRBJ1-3,TGTGCCAGTAGTATTTACAGGGGCTCTGGAAACACCATATATTTT,CASSIYRGSGNTIYF
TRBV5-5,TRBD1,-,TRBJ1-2,TGTGCCAGCAGCTTGGGGCAGGGGGGCCTGGCAGACTATGGCTACACCTTC,CASSLGQGGLADYGYTF
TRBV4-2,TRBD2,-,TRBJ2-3,TGTGCCAGCAGCCAAGTTACTAGCGGGGGTCCAGATACGCAGTATTTT,CASSQVTSGGPDTQYF
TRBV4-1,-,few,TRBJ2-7,TGCGCCAGCAGCCCAGGAGCAGGGGTCTCCTACGAGCAGTACTTC,CASSPGAGVSYEQYF
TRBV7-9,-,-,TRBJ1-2,TGTGCCAGCAGCCCGACGGGGGGCTATGGCTACACCTTC,CASSPTGGYGYTF